Shown below are 18 T cell receptor beta chains from a single sample sequenced in a study of T cell responses to AZD1222 COVID-19 vaccine. Produced via immunoSEQ multiplex PCR; TCRdb's table is partial and in-frame only. The data show roughly 67,000 clones, with about 91% seen just once and roughly a fifth held by the top ten. The sequencing here drew on peripheral blood, taken on day 0 of AZD1222 vaccination. The receptor source for this set is an adult in good health.

This chain joins TRBV5-1 and TRBJ2-3; the D gene could be TRBD1 or TRBD2 (5 bases each). Germline V CDR1 and CDR2: SGHRS, YFSETQ. The CDR3 loop spans 14 amino acids. The germline V and J ends were trimmed by 1 base and 1 base, with 7 bases remaining between them. CDR3 protein: CASSLTGRTDTQYF. The CDR3 nucleotides read TGCGCCAGCAGCTTGACGGGACGCACAGATACGCAGTATTTT.

The sample holds a few counts of this clone. This sequence joins TRBV5-1 and TRBJ2-5; D not resolved. V was shortened by 1 base and J by 4 bases, with 14 bases between the two germline ends. The CDR3 sequence is 15 residues long. CDR1 is SGHRS, CDR2 YFSETQ, per germline. The chain's CDR3 is CASSLYPGRGETQYF. DNA for the CDR3: TGCGCCAGCAGCTTGTACCCCGGTAGAGGAGAGACCCAGTACTTC.

The chain uses TRBV18 and TRBJ2-1; D may be TRBD2 (6 bases). Trimming removed 5 bases from V and 5 bases from J, with 13 bases in between. From germline, CDR1 is KGHSH and CDR2 LQKENI. The CDR3 consists of 14 residues. The CDR3 nucleotides are TGTGCCAGCTCAGCAGGGTGGGGGGACAATGAGCAGTTCTTC. Amino acid sequence: CASSAGWGDNEQFF. Full variable domain (outside the CDR3, taken from reference TRBV18 and TRBJ2-1): NAGVMQNPRHLVRRRGQEARLRCSPMKGHSHVYWYRQLPEEGLKFMVYLQKENIIDESGMPKERFSAEFPKEGPSILRIQQVVRGDSAAYFCASSAGWGDNEQFFGPGTRLTVL.

This rearrangement joins TRBV4-2 to TRBJ2-6, with D perhaps being TRBD1 or TRBD2 (5 bases each). The germline gives CDR1 LGHNA, CDR2 YNFKEQ. The CDR3 is 16 amino acids. The V gene lost 3 bases and the J gene lost 4 bases, with 13 bases spanning the gap. The CDR3 loop reads CASSHEGSTGANVLTF. As DNA, the CDR3 is TGTGCCAGCAGCCACGAGGGGAGTACCGGGGCCAACGTCCTGACTTTC.

V gene TRBV5-5 combines with J gene TRBJ2-7, with 10 positions matching TRBD2. Unmatched junction bases numbered 4, after V lost 0 bases and J lost 4 bases. Germline V gene data show CDR1 as SGHKS and CDR2 as YYEKEE (reference sequence). The CDR3 consists of 15 residues. The CDR3 sequence: CASSLEAGGFYEQYF. CDR3 sequence (DNA): TGTGCCAGCAGCTTGGAAGCGGGAGGGTTTTACGAGCAGTACTTC.

The gene calls are TRBV5-1 and TRBJ1-1, with D maybe TRBD1 (6 bases). Per germline, CDR1 SGHRS and CDR2 YFSETQ. Deletions cut 0 bases from V and 1 base from J, with 7 bases between. The CDR3 has 14 amino acids. The CDR3 sequence is CASSLVQGNTEAFF. The CDR3 DNA sequence: TGCGCCAGCAGCTTGGTACAGGGGAACACTGAAGCTTTCTTT. The variable domain in full, completed from reference TRBV5-1 and TRBJ1-1, reads KAGVTQTPRYLIKTRGQQVTLSCSPISGHRSVSWYQQTPGQGLQFLFEYFSETQRNKGNFPGRFSGRQFSNSRSEMNVSTLELGDSALYLCASSLVQGNTEAFFGQGTRLTVV.

The J gene is TRBJ2-7, the V gene TRBV7-7; TRBD1 might be the D (7 bases). Trimming took off 0 bases at V and 2 bases at J, with 11 bases between the two ends. This CDR3 spans 15 amino acids. Germline loops: CDR1 SSHAT, CDR2 FNYEAQ (reference sequence). The CDR3 DNA sequence: TGTGCCAGCAGCTTAGCGCAGGGGGGACCCTACGAGCAGTACTTC. This gives the protein CASSLAQGGPYEQYF.

V and J are TRBV15 and TRBJ2-3, with D uncertain. The V gene lost 0 bases and the J gene lost 0 bases, with 7 bases spanning the gap. Germline V lookup: CDR1 LNHNV, CDR2 YYDKDF (reference sequence). CDR3 size: 15 residues. This CDR3 is CATSRDGQSTDTQYF. CDR3 in DNA: TGTGCCACCAGCAGAGATGGGCAGAGCACAGATACGCAGTATTTT.

The CDR3: CATSRGYGYTF. The CDR3 nucleotides read TGTGCCACCAGCAGAGGTTATGGCTACACCTTC. The genes are TRBV15 and TRBJ1-2; D remains ambiguous. The CDR3 runs to 11 residues. In germline, CDR1 is LNHNV, CDR2 YYDKDF (reference sequence). V shed 1 base and J shed 5 bases, with 2 bases lying between them.

This clone was recorded only once. The chain combines TRBV5-1 with TRBJ2-7; 12 bases fit TRBD1. The germline gives CDR1 SGHRS, CDR2 YFSETQ. Losses at the gene ends were 5 bases for V and 5 bases for J; bases not matched to a gene: 17. The CDR3 is made up of 18 amino acids. The CDR3 region is CASRLYGLGTGGEDEQYF. The CDR3, as DNA: TGCGCCAGCAGACTTTATGGTTTGGGGACAGGGGGCGAAGACGAGCAGTACTTC.

This clone was found once. CDR3 coding DNA: TGTGCCAGCAGCCCCGGGGGGGCAGGGGGCTACGAGCAGTACTTC. Translated, it gives CASSPGGAGGYEQYF. The chain couples TRBV28 to TRBJ2-7, with D possibly TRBD2 on 8 matching bases. The germline CDR1 and CDR2 sequences are MDHEN and SYDVKM. The CDR3 contains 15 residues. The V end was cut by 6 bases, the J end by 3 bases, with 18 bases between.

Only one count was recorded for this clone. The chain is built from TRBV9 and TRBJ1-3; no firm D call. The CDR3 contains 16 residues. Deletions cut 3 bases from V and 0 bases from J, with 13 bases between. Germline V lookup: CDR1 SGDLS, CDR2 YYNGEE. The CDR3 loop is CASSAEGSFSGNTIYF. CDR3 nucleotides: TGTGCCAGCAGCGCCGAAGGATCTTTCTCTGGAAACACCATATATTTT.

The genes are TRBV3-1 (or the pseudogene TRBV3-2) and TRBJ2-1; TRBD2 matches 13 bases. This CDR3 is 19 amino acids long. With V trimmed by 3 bases and J by 1 base, 9 bases remained unmatched. Germline V gene data show CDR1 as LGHDT and CDR2 as YNNKEL (reference sequence). The CDR3 DNA is TGTGCCAGCAGCCACGGAACTAGCGGGGGGGCCGTTTCCTACAATGAGCAGTTCTTC. Its translation: CASSHGTSGGAVSYNEQFF.

The V gene is TRBV27, the J gene TRBJ1-5; possible D gene TRBD1, 6 bases. Germline V gene data show CDR1 as MNHEY and CDR2 as SMNVEV (reference sequence). V lost 4 bases to trimming and J lost 9 bases, with 13 bases between them. This CDR3 is 13 amino acids long. The CDR3 loop is CASSSGAVRPQHF. DNA for the CDR3: TGTGCCAGCAGTTCGGGGGCCGTCCGGCCCCAGCATTTT.

The CDR3 loop reads CASSRIAGEEDEQFF. CDR3 coding DNA: TGCGCCAGCAGCCGGATAGCGGGAGAAGAGGATGAGCAGTTCTTC. The chain joins TRBV4-1 to TRBJ2-1; 9 bases align to TRBD2. V lost 4 bases, J lost 8 bases, and 9 bases stayed unmatched. Per the germline V gene, CDR1 is MGHRA and CDR2 is YSYEKL. This CDR3 region has 15 residues.

The genes are TRBV5-1 and TRBJ2-2; D is perhaps TRBD1 (5 bases). Germline values: CDR1 SGHRS, CDR2 YFSETQ. The V gene lost 9 bases and the J gene lost 2 bases, with 17 bases spanning the gap. This CDR3 has 15 amino acids. The CDR3 region is CATTSGQGNTGELFF. CDR3 nucleotide sequence: TGCGCCACCACATCCGGGCAGGGCAACACCGGGGAGCTGTTTTTT.

The DNA for the CDR3 is TGTGCCAGCAGAGCGACAGGGACCAGCAATCAGCCCCAGCATTTT. It specifies CASRATGTSNQPQHF. The chain uses TRBV2 and TRBJ1-5, with TRBD1 identical over 7 bases. The CDR3 sequence is 15 residues long. V was clipped by 6 bases and J by 1 base; unmatched bases: 6. From germline, CDR1 is SNHLY and CDR2 FYNNEI.

The J gene is TRBJ2-3, the V gene TRBV10-2, with a tentative D call TRBD1 (6 bases). Trimming pared 2 bases from V and 5 bases from J, leaving 11 bases between. The CDR3 is 14 amino acids. Germline V gene data show CDR1 as WSHSY and CDR2 as SAAADI. This chain's CDR3 is CASSETSGEDTQYF. As DNA, the CDR3 is TGCGCCAGCAGTGAGACTTCAGGGGAAGATACGCAGTATTTT.